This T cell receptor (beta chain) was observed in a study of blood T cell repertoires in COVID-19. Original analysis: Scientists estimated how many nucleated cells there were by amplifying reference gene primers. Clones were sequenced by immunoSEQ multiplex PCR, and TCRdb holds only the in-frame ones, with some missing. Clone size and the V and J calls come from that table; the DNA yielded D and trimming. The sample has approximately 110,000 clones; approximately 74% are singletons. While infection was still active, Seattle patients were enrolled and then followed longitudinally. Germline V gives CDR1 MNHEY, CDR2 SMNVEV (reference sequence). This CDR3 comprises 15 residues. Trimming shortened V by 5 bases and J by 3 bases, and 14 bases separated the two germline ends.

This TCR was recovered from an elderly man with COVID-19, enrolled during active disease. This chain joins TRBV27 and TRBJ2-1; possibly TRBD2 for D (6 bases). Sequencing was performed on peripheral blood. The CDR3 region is CASSLWGENYNEQFF. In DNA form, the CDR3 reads TGTGCCAGCAGTCTTTGGGGGGAGAACTACAATGAGCAGTTCTTC.